This TCR beta chain was recorded in a study of blood T cell repertoires in COVID-19. Whole-study context: Collection of acute and convalescent COVID-19 samples took place in the United States, Italy and Spain. Nucleic acid was either cDNA or gDNA, and it came from T cells, B-cell-depleted T cells, or PBMCs.

In the original analysis: Reference gene primer amplification gave estimated nucleated cell counts. The data were produced by immunoSEQ multiplex PCR, yet TCRdb's version contains in-frame clones alone and is incomplete. V and J calls and clone size come straight from that table; D and trimming were deduced from the DNA. This sample yields more than 250,000 clones, of which around 78% are seen a single time; less than 6% belongs to the top ten. What was sequenced was peripheral blood. The receptor comes from a man in his 60s who had recovered from COVID-19.

The CDR3 is CASSELGREYGYTF. The CDR3 coding sequence is TGTGCCAGCAGTGAACTCGGCAGGGAATATGGCTACACCTTC. The V call is TRBV6-1, the J call TRBJ1-2; a possible D gene is TRBD1 (5 bases). Trimming left V 2 bases short and J 5 bases short, with 12 bases between. From germline, CDR1 is MNHNS and CDR2 SASEGT. The CDR3 loop spans 14 amino acids.